This T cell receptor (beta chain) was sequenced for a study of T cell responses to AZD1222 COVID-19 vaccine. Comment on this clone: Its antigen is undetermined.

The data were produced by immunoSEQ multiplex PCR, yet TCRdb's version contains in-frame clones alone and is incomplete. Among more than 110,000 clones, 92% were seen once, and the ten largest hold about 3.7%. Findings of the study overall: A mostly white British donor set with more females was recruited, and clonal diversity was possibly underestimated. Repertoire samples came only from after the peak T cell response. The study found vaccine-associated CD4 TCRs spanning spike, dominant at 160-218 and 743-854.

CDR1 is SNHLY, CDR2 FYNNEI, per germline. V gave up 5 bases and J gave up 8 bases, with 15 bases separating them. The CDR3 spans 13 residues. The sequence was obtained from an adult in good health. The sample consisted of peripheral blood, taken on day 0 of AZD1222 vaccination. V is TRBV2 and J is TRBJ1-2; D perhaps matches TRBD1 (5 bases). The CDR3 is CASSTRQLQGYTF. In DNA form, the CDR3 reads TGTGCCAGCAGTACCAGACAGTTACAAGGCTACACCTTC.